This T cell receptor beta chain was recorded in a study of T cells in tuberculosis. Across the study: Sequenced TCRs come from CD1B-GMM tetramer-binding T cells. This South African cohort compared adolescents with or without latent tuberculosis against adults with active tuberculosis.

Study-wide results and limits: Selection depended on which cryopreserved specimens were available.

Adolescents were screened for latent TB by skin test and IGRA. This table comes from immunoSEQ multiplex PCR, and its TCRdb copy is limited to in-frame clones, with some not included. The sample has about 20,000 clones; around 87% are singletons. V was trimmed by 0 bases and J by 5 bases, leaving 6 bases between them. Germline lookup yields CDR1 SGHRS and CDR2 YFSETQ. The CDR3 is 13 residues long. On this clone itself: The antigen is not known.

The specimen sequenced was PBMCs. The rearrangement joins TRBV5-1 to TRBJ1-5; D is undetermined. This receptor was identified in a donor between 5 and 29 years old with latent tuberculosis or without tuberculosis infection. CDR3: CASSLDSHQPQHF. The CDR3 DNA reads as TGCGCCAGCAGCTTGGACAGCCATCAGCCCCAGCATTTT.